These 31 T cell receptor beta chains originate from one sample sequenced in a study of cytomegalovirus exposure and HLA in healthy donors. Primers: 60 Vbeta forward and 13 Jbeta reverse. Sequenced by immunoSEQ multiplex PCR; TCRdb stores in-frame clones only, minus some. There are around 220,000 clones in the sample; 65% to 90% occur only once, and 1.4% lies in the top ten. Source material: PBMCs. The receptors come from a girl aged 10-17 years in good health and CMV-seronegative.

This clone was seen a handful of times. The rearrangement uses TRBV28 and TRBJ1-1, with 7 bases that match TRBD1. After removal of 4 bases from V and 11 bases from J, the junction contained 7 bases not matched to a gene. The V gene's germline CDR1 is MDHEN and CDR2 SYDVKM. The CDR3 has 12 amino acids. The CDR3 here is CASSSGQLMAFF. In DNA, the CDR3 is TGTGCCAGCAGTTCGGGACAGTTAATGGCTTTCTTT.

The chain employs TRBV10-3 and TRBJ2-1; 9 positions match TRBD2. Germline V gives CDR1 ENHRY, CDR2 SYGVKD. V lost 5 bases, J lost 8 bases, and 22 bases stayed unmatched. The CDR3 runs 19 residues. CDR3 protein: CAISSSWGATSGRGDEQFF. CDR3 DNA sequence: TGTGCCATCAGTAGTTCGTGGGGGGCAACTAGCGGGCGGGGGGATGAGCAGTTCTTC.

The V gene is TRBV4-2, the J gene TRBJ2-7; D perhaps matches TRBD1 (6 bases). Trimming cost V 0 bases and J 2 bases, with 8 bases left between them. Germline V gene sequence: CDR1 LGHNA, CDR2 YNFKEQ. CDR3 length: 14 amino acids. The CDR3 region is CASSQDGTPYEQYF. The DNA for the CDR3 is TGTGCCAGCAGCCAAGACGGGACACCCTACGAGCAGTACTTC.

This clone appeared once. The V gene is TRBV28, the J gene TRBJ2-1; D is ambiguous. The germline V gene encodes CDR1 MDHEN and CDR2 SYDVKM. CDR3 size: 12 residues. V was trimmed by 3 bases and J by 10 bases, leaving 10 bases between them. The CDR3 DNA is TGTGCCAGCAGTTTGACTCGAAGGGAGCAGTTCTTC. Translated, it gives CASSLTRREQFF.

The count of this clone is one. This chain connects TRBV7-9 to TRBJ1-6, with TRBD1 as a possible D gene (6 bases). Germline lookup yields CDR1 SEHNR and CDR2 FQNEAQ (reference sequence). Deletions cut 2 bases from V and 10 bases from J, with 12 bases between. The CDR3 consists of 14 residues. CDR3 sequence (DNA): TGTGCCAGCAGCTTATCAGGGGACGGGTCACCCCTCCACTTT. This codes for CASSLSGDGSPLHF.

The chain joins TRBV18 to TRBJ1-4; unclear D gene. Germline lookup yields CDR1 KGHSH and CDR2 LQKENI. V lost 1 base and J lost 7, with 16 bases in between. The CDR3 is made up of 16 amino acids. This CDR3 reads CASSPLQGNGGEKLFF. In nucleotides, the CDR3 is TGTGCCAGCTCACCACTCCAAGGAAACGGCGGTGAAAAACTGTTTTTT. The entire variable domain, with the rest obtained from reference TRBV18 and TRBJ1-4, is as follows: NAGVMQNPRHLVRRRGQEARLRCSPMKGHSHVYWYRQLPEEGLKFMVYLQKENIIDESGMPKERFSAEFPKEGPSILRIQQVVRGDSAAYFCASSPLQGNGGEKLFFGSGTQLSVL.

The rearrangement uses TRBV19 and TRBJ1-1, with a tentative D call TRBD1 (6 bases). CDR1 is LNHDA, CDR2 SQIVND, per germline (reference sequence). This CDR3 has 12 amino acids. Trimming stripped 11 bases from V and 4 bases from J, with 14 bases between. CDR3 sequence (DNA): TGTGCCTCTAAAGGGGGAATCACTGAAGCTTTCTTT. It yields the protein CASKGGITEAFF.

The chain's CDR3 is CASSIKMWGPSEKLFF. CDR3 in DNA: TGTGCCAGCAGCATAAAAATGTGGGGCCCGTCCGAAAAACTGTTTTTT. The J gene is TRBJ1-4, the V gene TRBV28; D is perhaps TRBD1 (5 bases). Trimming removed 6 bases at V and 8 bases at J, with 22 bases between. Germline CDR1 reads MDHEN; CDR2 reads SYDVKM. The length of the CDR3 is 16 residues.

The J gene is TRBJ1-2, the V gene TRBV5-6; tentatively, D is TRBD1 (6 bases). CDR3 size: 15 residues. The V end lost 3 bases, the J end lost 4 bases, and 16 bases lay between the germline ends. Germline V gene lookup returns CDR1 SGHDT and CDR2 YYEEEE. In nucleotides, the CDR3 is TGTGCCAGCAGCTCCCGGGGGGCAGGGGTCTATGGCTACACCTTC. Translated, it gives CASSSRGAGVYGYTF.

The chain joins TRBV5-5 to TRBJ1-5, with 8 positions matching TRBD1. V trimming: 2 bases; J trimming: 3 bases; junction bases outside the gene matches: 4. There are 15 residues in the CDR3. Germline assignment: CDR1 SGHKS and CDR2 YYEKEE (reference sequence). Here the CDR3 reads CASSLATGDNQPQHF. The CDR3 nucleotides read TGTGCCAGCAGCTTAGCGACAGGGGACAATCAGCCCCAGCATTTT.

J is TRBJ2-2 and V is TRBV29-1, with 10 bases lining up with TRBD1. The V gene end was trimmed by 4 bases and the J gene end by 5 bases; junction bases not matched to a gene: 10. Looked up from germline, CDR1 is SQVTM and CDR2 is ANQGSEA. This CDR3 is built from 16 residues. The CDR3 spells CSVVGTGEFGTGELFF. CDR3 in DNA: TGCAGCGTTGTTGGGACAGGGGAATTTGGGACCGGGGAGCTGTTTTTT.

This clone occurred once. V and J are TRBV18 and TRBJ2-7, with TRBD2 matching 9 bases. CDR1 is KGHSH, CDR2 LQKENI, per germline. The CDR3 length is 15 residues. Trimming at V came to 3 bases and at J to 2 bases, leaving 5 bases not matched to a gene. DNA of the CDR3: TGTGCCAGCTCACCTGGAGCGGGGGGCCCCTACGAGCAGTACTTC. This translates into CASSPGAGGPYEQYF.

This clone was seen a single time. CDR3 DNA sequence: TGTGCCAGCAGTGAAGTACTCCGGTCTGGAAACACCATATATTTT. Amino acids: CASSEVLRSGNTIYF. The chain carries TRBV6-1 and TRBJ1-3; D gene uncertain. V dropped 1 base and J dropped 1 base, with 8 bases sitting between them. This CDR3 has 15 amino acids. Germline V lookup: CDR1 MNHNS, CDR2 SASEGT.

This clone has only a few counts. The rearrangement joins TRBV18 to TRBJ2-7; D is ambiguous. Between the trimmed V and J ends, which lost 1 base and 5 bases, there was a span of 12 bases. This CDR3 has 14 amino acids. Germline lookup yields CDR1 KGHSH and CDR2 LQKENI. CDR3 residues: CASSPRYGQDEQYF. In nucleotides, the CDR3 is TGTGCCAGCTCACCACGTTATGGCCAGGACGAGCAGTACTTC.

The V and J genes are TRBV6-4 and TRBJ1-2; the match to TRBD1 covers 7 bases. Germline values: CDR1 MRHNA, CDR2 SNTAGT. CDR3 length: 14 amino acids. V dropped 8 bases and J dropped 8; count of bases not matched to a gene: 14. CDR3 in amino acids: CASGPFRQGGGYTF. In nucleotides, the CDR3 is TGTGCCAGCGGCCCCTTCCGACAGGGAGGCGGCTACACCTTC.

V and J are TRBV4-1 and TRBJ2-1; tentatively, D is TRBD1 (5 bases). V was clipped by 4 bases and J by 1 base, with 11 bases between them. CDR3 length equals 15 residues. The germline V gene encodes CDR1 MGHRA and CDR2 YSYEKL. The CDR3 DNA is TGCGCCAGCAGCCTGGGGCTTATATCCTACAATGAGCAGTTCTTC. It encodes CASSLGLISYNEQFF.

V and J are TRBV28 and TRBJ1-2, with unresolved D. Germline V gene lookup returns CDR1 MDHEN and CDR2 SYDVKM. This CDR3 contains 12 residues. Trimming cost V 7 bases and J 1 base, with 7 bases left between them. The CDR3, as DNA: TGTGCCAGCATTCACATTAACTATGGCTACACCTTC. Its translation is CASIHINYGYTF.

J is TRBJ2-6 and V is TRBV6-1, with D possibly matching TRBD1 (5 bases). Trimming shortened V by 3 bases and J by 3 bases, and 12 bases separated the two germline ends. This CDR3 comprises 16 residues. CDR1 and CDR2 from the germline V gene are MNHNS and SASEGT. The CDR3 nucleotides read TGTGCCAGCAGTGAGGGGCCTGGGTTTGGGGCCAACGTCCTGACTTTC. The encoded protein is CASSEGPGFGANVLTF.

About this clone itself: Compared with germline, one end of the junction differs, possibly owing to a read error. The chain links TRBV7-9 to TRBJ1-4; D unclear. There are 12 residues in the CDR3. Germline loops: CDR1 SEHNR, CDR2 FQNEAQ (reference sequence). The CDR3 nucleotides read TGTTCCAGCAGAGCCATCGATGAAAAACTGTTTTTT. It specifies CSSRAIDEKLFF.

V and J are TRBV28 and TRBJ2-2; 7 bases match TRBD2. The CDR3 sequence is 14 residues long. CDR1 is MDHEN, CDR2 SYDVKM, per germline. The junction had 6 bases not matched to a gene; V was cut back by 6 bases and J by 5 bases. The CDR3 region has the DNA TGTGCCAGCAGGGCGGGAGTACGGACCGGGGAGCTGTTTTTT. This codes for CASRAGVRTGELFF.

In its sample, this clone was seen once. The chain joins TRBV7-9 to TRBJ2-5; 11 positions match TRBD2. The CDR3 length is 16 residues. Germline values: CDR1 SEHNR, CDR2 FQNEAQ (reference sequence). The V gene end was trimmed by 5 bases and the J gene end by 4 bases; junction bases not matched to a gene: 9. The CDR3 reads CASSRGSGRARETQYF. DNA of the CDR3: TGTGCCAGCAGCAGAGGTAGCGGGAGGGCCCGAGAGACCCAGTACTTC.

J is TRBJ2-7 and V is TRBV28; 7 nucleotides line up with TRBD1. The V gene end was trimmed by 6 bases and the J gene end by 4 bases; junction bases not matched to a gene: 9. This CDR3 contains 14 residues. Germline V gene lookup returns CDR1 MDHEN and CDR2 SYDVKM. The CDR3: CASSEGALRYEQYF. CDR3 bases: TGTGCCAGCAGCGAGGGGGCCTTGCGTTACGAGCAGTACTTC.

The chain uses TRBV12-1 and TRBJ1-4. TRBV12-1 is designated a pseudogene. This CDR3 comprises 10 residues. The CDR3 DNA reads as TGTGCCAGCCCGGTCCTAGAACTGTTTTTT. This gives the protein CASPVLELFF.

This chain links TRBV7-3 with TRBJ1-3; a possible D gene is TRBD1 (6 bases). In germline, CDR1 is SGHTA, CDR2 FQGTGA. The V and J ends lost 2 bases and 6 bases respectively, with 11 bases between them. The CDR3 has 14 amino acids. CDR3 bases: TGTGCCAGCAGCTTAGCAGGGGTGGAAAACACCATATATTTT. It yields the protein CASSLAGVENTIYF.

The gene calls are TRBV10-3 and TRBJ1-1; maybe TRBD1 (6 bases). This CDR3 spans 14 amino acids. CDR1 and CDR2 (germline): ENHRY, SYGVKD. V was pared by 6 bases and J by 0 bases, with 11 bases between. In DNA form, the CDR3 reads TGTGCCATCAGACAGGGATCGATGAACACTGAAGCTTTCTTT. Translating it yields CAIRQGSMNTEAFF.

The table lists this clone with a few counts. V is TRBV5-1 and J is TRBJ1-1; 10 bases fit TRBD1. Germline V gene sequence: CDR1 SGHRS, CDR2 YFSETQ. Germline trimming cut 4 bases from V and 5 bases from J; bases unmatched to any gene: 14. CDR3 length: 17 residues. The CDR3 region has the DNA TGCGCCAGCAGCCCAGCCTACCGGGACAGGGGTAATACTGAAGCTTTCTTT. As protein: CASSPAYRDRGNTEAFF. The whole variable domain, remainder taken from reference TRBV5-1 and TRBJ1-1, is KAGVTQTPRYLIKTRGQQVTLSCSPISGHRSVSWYQQTPGQGLQFLFEYFSETQRNKGNFPGRFSGRQFSNSRSEMNVSTLELGDSALYLCASSPAYRDRGNTEAFFGQGTRLTVV.

The V gene is TRBV5-5, the J gene TRBJ1-2, with D maybe TRBD1 (6 bases). V lost 0 bases, J lost 3 bases, and 9 bases lay in between. CDR1 and CDR2 (germline): SGHKS, YYEKEE (reference sequence). The CDR3 loop spans 14 amino acids. The CDR3 bases are TGTGCCAGCAGCTTGGGTCACAGGGACTATGGCTACACCTTC. It yields the protein CASSLGHRDYGYTF.

The rearrangement links TRBV27 to TRBJ1-2; 8 positions agree with TRBD1. The CDR3 consists of 13 residues. V dropped 4 bases and J dropped 5; count of bases not matched to a gene: 3. The germline gives CDR1 MNHEY, CDR2 SMNVEV (reference sequence). As DNA, the CDR3 is TGTGCCAGCAGTTCGCGGACAGGGTATGGCTACACCTTC. It is translated as CASSSRTGYGYTF.

The chain has TRBV6-5 and TRBJ1-2; D not resolved. Germline V lookup: CDR1 MNHEY, CDR2 SVGAGI. V shed 5 bases and J shed 3 bases, with 7 bases lying between them. The CDR3 runs to 12 residues. The CDR3 spells CASSPSDYGYTF. The CDR3 bases are TGTGCCAGCAGTCCGAGCGACTATGGCTACACCTTC.

The gene calls are TRBV6-1 and TRBJ1-2; TRBD1 matches 9 bases. This CDR3 has 15 amino acids. V shed 5 bases and J 7 bases; nucleotides not matched to a gene: 11. Germline loops: CDR1 MNHNS, CDR2 SASEGT. CDR3 in DNA: TGTGCCAGCAGTCTAGCTACAGGGGGCCTTTTTGGCTACACCTTC. Residues: CASSLATGGLFGYTF.

The chain has TRBV5-6 and TRBJ2-5, with no clear D. V was shortened by 2 bases and J by 5 bases, with 4 bases between the two germline ends. The germline V gene has CDR1 SGHDT and CDR2 YYEEEE. The CDR3 totals 11 residues. The CDR3 reads CASSFGETQYF. CDR3 DNA: TGTGCCAGCAGCTTCGGTGAGACCCAGTACTTC.